The 27 T cell receptor beta chains given below trace back to one sample, sequenced in a study of cytomegalovirus exposure and HLA in healthy donors. Profiled with immunoSEQ multiplex PCR; TCRdb holds only in-frame clones, not every one. The sample yields about 160,000 clones, less than 90% seen once. Input material: PBMCs. The receptors originated from a man aged 25 to 40 in good health and CMV-seropositive.

The CDR3 DNA is TGTGCCAGCTTGACAGGGGAGGAAGCTTTCTTT. Translated, it gives CASLTGEEAFF. The chain is built from TRBV28 and TRBJ1-1, with 8 nucleotides matching TRBD1. Trimming took 8 bases from V and 8 from J; bases not matched to a gene: 4. CDR3 length: 11 amino acids. CDR1 and CDR2 (germline): MDHEN, SYDVKM.

This chain connects TRBV7-3 to TRBJ2-1; 11 bases fit TRBD1. Per the germline V gene, CDR1 is SGHTA and CDR2 is FQGTGA. The CDR3 has 13 amino acids. J lost 7 bases, V lost 4 bases, and 0 bases had no gene match. The CDR3 loop reads CASSWDRGNEQFF. CDR3 nucleotide sequence: TGTGCCAGCAGCTGGGACAGGGGGAATGAGCAGTTCTTC.

The chain is built from TRBV6-5 and TRBJ1-5; TRBD1 might be the D (5 bases). V lost 8 bases and J 7 bases, leaving 18 bases between the germline ends. Germline V lookup: CDR1 MNHEY, CDR2 SVGAGI. The CDR3 consists of 14 residues. CDR3 sequence: CASSSGGYGQPQHF. The CDR3 DNA reads as TGTGCCAGCTCTTCCGGGGGATACGGGCAGCCCCAGCATTTT.

J is TRBJ2-7 and V is TRBV4-1; no clear D gene. CDR3 length equals 15 residues. V lost 2 bases to trimming and J lost 0 bases, with 11 bases between them. Germline lookup yields CDR1 MGHRA and CDR2 YSYEKL. CDR3 DNA sequence: TGCGCCAGCAGCCAAAATCAACAGCCCTCCTACGAGCAGTACTTC. This codes for CASSQNQQPSYEQYF.

The J gene is TRBJ2-1, the V gene TRBV27; the D gene is possibly TRBD1 (6 bases). This CDR3 is 15 amino acids long. Looked up from germline, CDR1 is MNHEY and CDR2 is SMNVEV (reference sequence). V was shortened by 3 bases and J by 6 bases, with 15 bases between the two germline ends. DNA of the CDR3: TGTGCCAGCAGTTTTGACAGGCGACTGGGCAATGAGCAGTTCTTC. Translated: CASSFDRRLGNEQFF.

V and J are TRBV28 and TRBJ1-6, with 7 bases that match TRBD1. With V trimmed by 2 bases and J by 8 bases, 3 bases remained unmatched. The CDR3 spans 14 residues. CDR1 MDHEN and CDR2 SYDVKM come from the germline V gene. CDR3 loop: CASSLRGRYSPLHF. The CDR3 nucleotides are TGTGCCAGCAGTTTAAGGGGGCGCTATTCACCCCTCCACTTT.

In this sample, this clone turned up once. The chain couples TRBV5-6 to TRBJ2-7; 7 nucleotides line up with TRBD1. The germline V gene encodes CDR1 SGHDT and CDR2 YYEEEE. Trimming cost V 4 bases and J 2 bases; bases outside gene matches: 12. The CDR3 spans 16 residues. This chain's CDR3 is CASSGSRTGGTYEQYF. Here the CDR3 DNA reads TGTGCCAGCAGCGGGAGCCGGACAGGTGGGACCTACGAGCAGTACTTC.

The CDR3 coding sequence is TGTGCCAGCACCCTCAGTTTCTCGGACAGGAGCTCCTACGAGCAGTACTTC. It codes for CASTLSFSDRSSYEQYF. The V and J genes are TRBV28 and TRBJ2-7; 7 nucleotides match TRBD1. Germline loops: CDR1 MDHEN, CDR2 SYDVKM. V was pared by 7 bases and J by 0 bases, with 15 bases of the junction left unmatched. This CDR3 is built from 17 residues.

This chain uses TRBV6-1 with TRBJ1-5; the match to TRBD1 covers 7 bases. V was clipped by 4 bases and J by 1 base; unmatched bases: 4. CDR3 length: 15 residues. Germline CDR1 is MNHNS and CDR2 is SASEGT. The CDR3 here is CASSGTGGSNQPQHF. The CDR3, as DNA: TGTGCCAGCAGTGGGACAGGAGGAAGCAATCAGCCCCAGCATTTT.

This clone was found once. J is TRBJ1-2 and V is TRBV6-6; D is undetermined. The germline V gene has CDR1 MNHNY and CDR2 SVGAGI (reference sequence). V was cut by 2 bases and J by 8 bases, with 12 bases left in between. The CDR3 covers 13 residues. The CDR3 DNA reads as TGTGCCAGCAGTTACGGCGGCCCCCGCGGCTACACCTTC. It yields the protein CASSYGGPRGYTF.

The V and J genes are TRBV6-1 and TRBJ2-1, with TRBD1 as a possible D gene (5 bases). Germline V lookup: CDR1 MNHNS, CDR2 SASEGT. V lost 2 bases to trimming and J lost 4 bases, with 12 bases between them. This CDR3 contains 15 residues. The CDR3 nucleotides read TGTGCCAGCAGTGAATCGACAGAACTATACAATGAGCAGTTCTTC. Translated: CASSESTELYNEQFF.

The J gene is TRBJ1-4, the V gene TRBV6-5; no firm D call. Deletions cut 0 bases from V and 8 bases from J, with 10 bases between. CDR1 and CDR2 from the germline V gene are MNHEY and SVGAGI. This CDR3 spans 14 amino acids. The chain's CDR3 is CASSYSPGGEKLFF. DNA of the CDR3: TGTGCCAGCAGTTACTCCCCCGGAGGGGAAAAACTGTTTTTT.

The rearrangement links TRBV6-1 to TRBJ1-5; 7 bases are shared with TRBD1. Germline values: CDR1 MNHNS, CDR2 SASEGT. This CDR3 contains 15 residues. V was clipped by 4 bases and J by 6 bases; unmatched bases: 9. The CDR3 region is CASSVSGTVTQPQHF. DNA of the CDR3: TGTGCCAGCAGTGTATCCGGGACAGTAACTCAGCCCCAGCATTTT.

This chain joins TRBV4-1 and TRBJ1-1, with D possibly TRBD1 on 6 matching bases. Looked up from germline, CDR1 is MGHRA and CDR2 is YSYEKL. V gave up 0 bases and J gave up 4 bases, with 9 bases separating them. The CDR3 sequence is 14 residues long. The CDR3 sequence is CASSQESRGTEAFF. The DNA for the CDR3 is TGCGCCAGCAGCCAAGAAAGCAGGGGCACTGAAGCTTTCTTT.

The V call is TRBV4-2, the J call TRBJ2-7; TRBD2 agrees at 8 bases. J was trimmed by 2 bases and V by 1 base; bases with no gene match: 4. CDR3 length: 15 residues. Germline CDR1 LGHNA, CDR2 YNFKEQ. The CDR3 here is CASSQGTSGTYEQYF. In nucleotides, the CDR3 is TGTGCCAGCAGCCAAGGAACTAGCGGAACCTACGAGCAGTACTTC.

This chain uses TRBV7-2 with TRBJ1-4; possibly TRBD1 for D (5 bases). Germline CDR1 SGHTA, CDR2 FQGNSA. The CDR3 has 13 residues. Trimming shortened V by 4 bases and J by 11 bases, and 14 bases separated the two germline ends. The CDR3 is CASSYGTGGKLFF. For the CDR3, the DNA is TGTGCCAGCAGCTACGGGACCGGGGGGAAACTGTTTTTT.

The chain combines TRBV2 with TRBJ2-5; D might be TRBD1 (5 bases). The CDR3 consists of 15 residues. V lost 0 bases and J lost 4, with 12 bases in between. Germline CDR1 and CDR2: SNHLY and FYNNEI. CDR3: CASSEAVRVRETQYF. CDR3 in DNA: TGTGCCAGCAGTGAAGCGGTCAGGGTTCGAGAGACCCAGTACTTC.

The chain is built from TRBV7-6 and TRBJ1-6; tentative D call: TRBD1 (6 bases). The CDR3 has 14 residues. V was shortened by 3 bases and J by 3 bases, with 6 bases between the two germline ends. The germline V gene has CDR1 SGHVS and CDR2 FNYEAQ. For the CDR3, the DNA is TGTGCCAGCAGCTTGACAGGCTATAATTCACCCCTCCACTTT. Translated, it gives CASSLTGYNSPLHF.

The gene calls are TRBV6-6 and TRBJ2-7, with 7 bases aligning to TRBD1. This CDR3 comprises 15 residues. Germline loops: CDR1 MNHNY, CDR2 SVGAGI (reference sequence). V trimming: 2 bases; J trimming: 5 bases; junction bases outside the gene matches: 9. The CDR3 spells CASSYDRTGVDEQYF. The CDR3 bases are TGTGCCAGCAGTTACGATCGGACAGGTGTGGACGAGCAGTACTTC.

The gene calls are TRBV7-9 and TRBJ2-7; tentative D call: TRBD2 (7 bases). This CDR3 is built from 15 residues. Trimming left V 5 bases short and J 1 base short, with 15 bases between. Germline values: CDR1 SEHNR, CDR2 FQNEAQ (reference sequence). CDR3 nucleotides: TGTGCCAGCAGCCCCTCCGGGGGGCCTTCCTACGAGCAGTACTTC. It translates to CASSPSGGPSYEQYF.

This chain connects TRBV5-1 to TRBJ1-1; 9 nucleotides align to TRBD1. There are 17 residues in the CDR3. With V trimmed by 3 bases and J by 0 bases, 9 bases remained unmatched. Germline V gene lookup returns CDR1 SGHRS and CDR2 YFSETQ. This CDR3 reads CASSSLTGGTMNTEAFF. The CDR3 DNA reads TGCGCCAGCAGCTCCCTGACAGGGGGTACGATGAACACTGAAGCTTTCTTT.

This chain uses TRBV9 with TRBJ2-3; 7 bases are a match to TRBD1. With 1 base clipped from V and 1 base from J, the junction kept 3 bases outside the gene matches. Germline-derived CDR1 and CDR2 are SGDLS and YYNGEE. This CDR3 has 15 residues. The CDR3 protein is CASSVPGGGTDTQYF. CDR3 DNA sequence: TGTGCCAGCAGCGTACCAGGGGGAGGCACAGATACGCAGTATTTT. Supplemented by reference TRBV9 and TRBJ2-3, the full variable domain reads DSGVTQTPKHLITATGQRVTLRCSPRSGDLSVYWYQQSLDQGLQFLIQYYNGEERAKGNILERFSAQQFPDLHSELNLSSLELGDSALYFCASSVPGGGTDTQYFGPGTRLTVL.

The rearrangement uses TRBV6-5 and TRBJ2-6; no reliable D call. There are 15 residues in the CDR3. Germline lookup yields CDR1 MNHEY and CDR2 SVGAGI. Trimming removed 6 bases from V and 2 bases from J, with 11 bases in between. This CDR3 reads CASRPGGAGANVLTF. The CDR3 DNA sequence: TGTGCCAGCAGGCCGGGTGGCGCTGGGGCCAACGTCCTGACTTTC.

This chain uses TRBV19 with TRBJ2-7; weak D call: TRBD2 (5 bases). The V gene lost 6 bases and the J gene lost 2 bases, with 8 bases spanning the gap. The germline gives CDR1 LNHDA, CDR2 SQIVND (reference sequence). The CDR3 totals 12 residues. CDR3 residues: CASSGVTYEQYF. The CDR3 region has the DNA TGTGCCAGTAGCGGGGTTACCTACGAGCAGTACTTC.

The genes are TRBV6-6 and TRBJ2-2; TRBD1 is a possible D gene (6 bases). This CDR3 region has 15 residues. Looked up from germline, CDR1 is MNHNY and CDR2 is SVGAGI (reference sequence). The V end lost 1 base, the J end lost 2 bases, and 8 bases lay between the germline ends. The CDR3 protein is CASSYWGQNTGELFF. As DNA, the CDR3 is TGTGCCAGCAGTTACTGGGGGCAAAACACCGGGGAGCTGTTTTTT.

This clone has a single count. The rearrangement joins TRBV11-2 to TRBJ1-1, with D possibly matching TRBD1 (6 bases). Germline CDR1 is SGHAT and CDR2 is FQNNGV. Trimming shortened V by 4 bases and J by 2 bases, and 14 bases separated the two germline ends. CDR3 size: 15 residues. CDR3 region: CASSSIGTFNTEAFF. CDR3 bases: TGTGCCAGCAGCTCAATTGGGACATTTAACACTGAAGCTTTCTTT. Supplemented by reference TRBV11-2 and TRBJ1-1, the full variable domain reads EAGVAQSPRYKIIEKRQSVAFWCNPISGHATLYWYQQILGQGPKLLIQFQNNGVVDDSQLPKDRFSAERLKGVDSTLKIQPAKLEDSAVYLCASSSIGTFNTEAFFGQGTRLTVV.

As DNA, the CDR3 is TGTGCCTGGAGTGTAACGGGAAGGGGGGGCTACGAGCAGTACTTC. Translating gives CAWSVTGRGGYEQYF. The chain couples TRBV30 to TRBJ2-7; tentatively, D is TRBD2 (7 bases). The V gene's germline CDR1 is GTSNPN and CDR2 SVGIG (reference sequence). This CDR3 has 15 residues. The V end lost 0 bases, the J end lost 3 bases, and 15 bases lay between the germline ends.